The 32 T cell receptor beta chains reported below all come from one sample, sequenced in a study of OX40 agonist ivuxolimab in advanced cancers. Repertoires were generated with immunoSEQ multiplex PCR, while TCRdb's copy carries only in-frame clones and drops some. The table includes 34,000 or so clones, 80% to 95% detected once. This material consisted of CD4+ or CD8+ T cells sorted from blood, taken in a trial of the OX40 agonist ivuxolimab. The receptors here all came from an adult with an advanced solid tumor such as melanoma, head and neck, liver or kidney cancer.

The rearrangement joins TRBV6-6 to TRBJ2-7, with 12 bases identical to TRBD2. This CDR3 spans 16 amino acids. Germline V gene data show CDR1 as MNHNY and CDR2 as SVGAGI (reference sequence). V lost 5 bases, J lost 5 bases, and 10 bases stayed unmatched. The DNA for the CDR3 is TGTGCCAGCAGTCCCCTAGCGGGAGGGAAATTCCACGAGCAGTACTTC. Residues: CASSPLAGGKFHEQYF.

The chain combines TRBV2 with TRBJ1-1, with a tentative D call TRBD1 (5 bases). This CDR3 region has 13 residues. Trimming left V 6 bases short and J 8 bases short, with 16 bases between. The germline V gene has CDR1 SNHLY and CDR2 FYNNEI. In DNA, the CDR3 is TGTGCCAGCAGGCCGACAGTCTCCTCCGAAGCTTTCTTT. This gives the protein CASRPTVSSEAFF.

A note on this clone: Given the absence of the conserved phenylalanine or tryptophan at the CDR3 end, a read error is likely. The rearrangement uses TRBV9 and TRBJ1-2, with a weak D call TRBD1 (5 bases). CDR1 is SGDLS, CDR2 YYNGEE, per germline. The CDR3 has 14 residues. V shed 2 bases and J shed 8 bases, with 16 bases lying between them. CDR3 nucleotide sequence: TGTGCCAGCAGCGTTTCGACAGCCCTTAACGGCTACACCCTC. Translating gives CASSVSTALNGYTL.

The J gene is TRBJ2-7, the V gene TRBV6-1; 8 bases match TRBD1. Looked up from germline, CDR1 is MNHNS and CDR2 is SASEGT. J gave up 1 base and V 3 bases, and 8 bases lay outside the gene matches. There are 16 residues in the CDR3. CDR3 DNA sequence: TGTGCCAGCAGTGAGATACAGGGGGAAAGATCCTACGAGCAGTACTTC. Its protein is CASSEIQGERSYEQYF.

This chain links TRBV7-8 with TRBJ1-2, with 9 positions matching TRBD1. This CDR3 contains 14 residues. Germline CDR1 and CDR2: SGHVS and FQNEAQ. V shed 6 bases, J shed 2 bases, and the junction held 4 bases outside the gene matches. CDR3 amino acids: CASSYGQGNYGYTF. The CDR3 bases are TGTGCCAGCAGTTACGGACAGGGGAACTATGGCTACACCTTC.

V and J are TRBV4-1 and TRBJ2-7; D unresolved. Germline CDR1 and CDR2: MGHRA and YSYEKL. V dropped 3 bases and J dropped 4 bases, with 16 bases sitting between them. The length of the CDR3 is 15 residues. CDR3: CASSHISGNRYEQYF. DNA of the CDR3: TGCGCCAGCAGCCACATTTCCGGTAACCGATACGAGCAGTACTTC.

V usage is TRBV4-1 and J usage is TRBJ2-1, with D hard to call. Trimming pared 4 bases from V and 14 bases from J, leaving 12 bases between. Germline CDR1 and CDR2: MGHRA and YSYEKL. The CDR3 totals 11 residues. The CDR3 DNA follows: TGCGCCAGCAGCCCGGGCGGTCGAAAGTTCTTC. Translating it yields CASSPGGRKFF.

The V call is TRBV30, the J call TRBJ2-2; D possibly corresponds to TRBD2 (5 bases). Germline V lookup: CDR1 GTSNPN, CDR2 SVGIG (reference sequence). The CDR3 length is 15 residues. Trimming took 6 bases from V and 4 from J, leaving 18 bases between them. The CDR3 loop reads CACTLSAGVTGELFF. The CDR3 bases are TGTGCCTGCACTCTCTCCGCCGGGGTCACCGGGGAGCTGTTTTTT.

The chain has TRBV7-2 and TRBJ2-1; 13 bases line up with TRBD2. The CDR3 length is 19 residues. Per germline, CDR1 SGHTA and CDR2 FQGNSA. The V and J ends lost 3 bases and 6 bases, in that order; junction bases with no gene match: 14. The DNA of the CDR3 is TGTGCCAGCAGCTTTGGAATTTGGACTAGCGGGAGAGGTGGCAATGAGCAGTTCTTC. This gives the protein CASSFGIWTSGRGGNEQFF.

This chain links TRBV7-6 with TRBJ2-1; no clear D. The CDR3 sequence is 15 residues long. Trimming removed 1 base from V and 0 bases from J, with 7 bases in between. The germline gives CDR1 SGHVS, CDR2 FNYEAQ. This CDR3 is CASSLEPSSYNEQFF. The DNA for the CDR3 is TGTGCCAGCAGCTTAGAACCTAGCTCCTACAATGAGCAGTTCTTC. The entire variable domain, with the rest obtained from reference TRBV7-6 and TRBJ2-1, is as follows: GAGVSQSPRYKVTKRGQDVALRCDPISGHVSLYWYRQALGQGPEFLTYFNYEAQQDKSGLPNDRFSAERPEGSISTLTIQRTEQRDSAMYRCASSLEPSSYNEQFFGPGTRLTVL.

The chain couples TRBV5-4 to TRBJ1-1, with D uncertain. Between the trimmed V and J ends, which lost 2 bases and 3 bases, there was a span of 11 bases. The CDR3 extends over 14 amino acids. Germline V gene lookup returns CDR1 SGHNT and CDR2 YYREEE (reference sequence). The CDR3 protein is CASSLSPGYTEAFF. In nucleotides, the CDR3 is TGTGCCAGCAGCTTAAGCCCAGGATACACTGAAGCTTTCTTT.

This clone was observed a single time. V is TRBV9 and J is TRBJ2-1, with 11 positions matching TRBD2. The germline V gene has CDR1 SGDLS and CDR2 YYNGEE. Losses at the gene ends were 0 bases for V and 8 bases for J; bases not matched to a gene: 4. This CDR3 is built from 15 residues. The CDR3 here is CASSVGGTSGDEQFF. The CDR3, as DNA: TGTGCCAGCAGCGTAGGCGGGACTAGCGGCGATGAGCAGTTCTTC.

This chain connects TRBV28 to TRBJ2-2; a possible D gene is TRBD1 (6 bases). Per the germline V gene, CDR1 is MDHEN and CDR2 is SYDVKM. The CDR3 runs to 16 residues. Trimming took 4 bases from V and 6 from J, leaving 18 bases between them. The CDR3: CASSSTGKWDSGELFF. CDR3 coding DNA: TGTGCCAGCAGTTCCACAGGGAAGTGGGATTCCGGGGAGCTGTTTTTT.

CDR3 DNA: TGTGCCAGCAGCCCCCATGGGACTAGCAGCACAGATACGCAGTATTTT. Residues: CASSPHGTSSTDTQYF. The chain employs TRBV9 and TRBJ2-3; 9 bases are shared with TRBD2. V was pared by 4 bases and J by 0 bases, with 6 bases of the junction left unmatched. This CDR3 region has 16 residues. The germline CDR1 and CDR2 sequences are SGDLS and YYNGEE.

The chain has TRBV19 and TRBJ2-1; D perhaps matches TRBD2 (5 bases). The V end lost 3 bases, the J end lost 4 bases, and 10 bases lay between the germline ends. The CDR3 has 14 residues. The germline V gene encodes CDR1 LNHDA and CDR2 SQIVND (reference sequence). CDR3 DNA: TGTGCCAGTAGTATTATAGGAGGTTACAATGAGCAGTTCTTC. Encoded protein: CASSIIGGYNEQFF.

V and J are TRBV2 and TRBJ2-2; no clear D gene. Germline loops: CDR1 SNHLY, CDR2 FYNNEI. Deletions cut 4 bases from V and 1 base from J, with 7 bases between. This CDR3 comprises 14 residues. CDR3 sequence reads: CASSVSENTGELFF. CDR3 in DNA: TGTGCCAGCAGTGTTTCAGAGAACACCGGGGAGCTGTTTTTT.

The V and J genes are TRBV11-2 and TRBJ2-3; 8 nucleotides align to TRBD2. Germline lookup yields CDR1 SGHAT and CDR2 FQNNGV. The V gene end was trimmed by 2 bases and the J gene end by 1 base; junction bases not matched to a gene: 5. The CDR3 extends over 16 amino acids. The CDR3 region is CASSLMRGVGTDTQYF. In DNA, the CDR3 is TGTGCCAGCAGCTTAATGCGGGGGGTCGGCACAGATACGCAGTATTTT.

The chain employs TRBV5-8 and TRBJ2-2, with D possibly matching TRBD2 (5 bases). Trimming pared 0 bases from V and 4 bases from J, leaving 7 bases between. This CDR3 region has 14 residues. The germline gives CDR1 SGHTS, CDR2 YDEGEE. CDR3 sequence reads: CASSLVRGTGELFF. In nucleotides, the CDR3 is TGTGCCAGCAGCTTGGTACGGGGCACCGGGGAGCTGTTTTTT.

The chain is built from TRBV14 and TRBJ2-2, with 11 bases matching TRBD1. Germline CDR1 is SGHDN and CDR2 is FVKESK. The CDR3 spans 16 residues. V was pared by 4 bases and J by 4 bases, with 5 bases of the junction left unmatched. This CDR3 is CASSRVGQGATGELFF. As DNA, the CDR3 is TGTGCCAGCAGCCGAGTCGGACAGGGGGCCACCGGGGAGCTGTTTTTT.

The rearrangement uses TRBV6-4 and TRBJ2-4, with no clear D. The germline gives CDR1 MRHNA, CDR2 SNTAGT. The CDR3 loop spans 12 amino acids. V lost 8 bases and J 0 bases, leaving 5 bases between the germline ends. In DNA, the CDR3 is TGTGCCAGCCCCTTAGCCAAAAACATTCAGTACTTC. Translated, it gives CASPLAKNIQYF.

The genes are TRBV4-3 and TRBJ2-7, with 10 bases fitting TRBD1. V was pared by 0 bases and J by 2 bases, with 10 bases of the junction left unmatched. The germline CDR1 and CDR2 sequences are LGHNA and YSLEER. The CDR3 consists of 18 residues. CDR3 sequence (DNA): TGCGCCAGCAGCCAAGAGGGTGCCCCAGACAGGGGGCCCTACGAGCAGTACTTC. Amino acid sequence: CASSQEGAPDRGPYEQYF.

A single count supports this clone. This sample includes further DNA sequences coding for the same CDR3. J is TRBJ1-1 and V is TRBV13; TRBD1 matches 8 bases. CDR1 is PRHDT and CDR2 is FYEKMQ in the germline V gene (reference sequence). The CDR3 sequence is 16 residues long. After removal of 3 bases from V and 4 bases from J, the junction contained 10 bases not matched to a gene. The CDR3 sequence: CASSLGPDRVGTEAFF. In DNA, the CDR3 is TGTGCCAGCAGCTTGGGACCGGACAGGGTGGGCACTGAAGCTTTCTTT.

The chain uses TRBV7-6 and TRBJ1-4; D ambiguous. Per the germline V gene, CDR1 is SGHVS and CDR2 is FNYEAQ. The germline V and J ends were trimmed by 5 bases and 4 bases, with 8 bases remaining between them. This CDR3 contains 13 residues. The CDR3 coding sequence is TGTGCCAGCAGCCCGACCTTTAATGAAAAACTGTTTTTT. This gives the protein CASSPTFNEKLFF.

The V and J genes are TRBV29-1 and TRBJ1-4; 10 nucleotides line up with TRBD1. Germline CDR1 reads SQVTM; CDR2 reads ANQGSEA. The CDR3 spans 16 residues. J lost 3 bases, V lost 1 base, and 5 bases had no gene match. The DNA of the CDR3 is TGCAGCGTTGAAGGACCGGGACAGGGGTCTAATGAAAAACTGTTTTTT. Residues: CSVEGPGQGSNEKLFF.

This rearrangement joins TRBV11-2 to TRBJ1-2; 8 nucleotides line up with TRBD1. V was pared by 1 base and J by 8 bases, with 3 bases of the junction left unmatched. The CDR3 covers 13 residues. CDR1 is SGHAT and CDR2 is FQNNGV in the germline V gene. As DNA, the CDR3 is TGTGCCAGCAGCTTAGGGACAGGGAGCGGCTACACCTTC. Protein: CASSLGTGSGYTF.

The genes are TRBV19 and TRBJ1-5, with 9 positions matching TRBD1. V shed 4 bases and J 4 bases; nucleotides not matched to a gene: 5. The germline gives CDR1 LNHDA, CDR2 SQIVND (reference sequence). This CDR3 has 15 amino acids. The CDR3 DNA follows: TGTGCCAGTAGTAGCTGGACAGGGGATAATCAGCCCCAGCATTTT. This translates into CASSSWTGDNQPQHF.

The rearrangement uses TRBV2 and TRBJ2-7; the D gene is possibly TRBD1 (5 bases). Trimming stripped 1 base from V and 4 bases from J, with 8 bases between. Germline V lookup: CDR1 SNHLY, CDR2 FYNNEI. The CDR3 consists of 13 residues. The CDR3 DNA follows: TGTGCCAGCAGTGAAGAGACAGATTACGAGCAGTACGTC. It yields the protein CASSEETDYEQYV.

This chain uses TRBV15 with TRBJ2-7, with TRBD1 identical over 7 bases. Germline values: CDR1 LNHNV, CDR2 YYDKDF (reference sequence). V was clipped by 1 base and J by 2 bases; unmatched bases: 5. CDR3 size: 15 residues. The CDR3 region is CATSRATGAAYEQYF. The CDR3 DNA follows: TGTGCCACCAGCAGAGCCACAGGGGCGGCCTACGAGCAGTACTTC.

The chain is built from TRBV5-4 and TRBJ1-6; D may be TRBD1 (6 bases). From germline, CDR1 is SGHNT and CDR2 YYREEE (reference sequence). Trimming took off 1 base at V and 8 bases at J, with 19 bases between the two ends. The CDR3 is 17 residues long. The CDR3 reads CASSLPDSDQGHSPLHF. CDR3 DNA sequence: TGTGCCAGCAGCTTGCCGGACAGTGATCAGGGGCATTCACCCCTCCACTTT. The entire variable domain, with the rest obtained from reference TRBV5-4 and TRBJ1-6, is as follows: ETGVTQSPTHLIKTRGQQVTLRCSSQSGHNTVSWYQQALGQGPQFIFQYYREEENGRGNFPPRFSGLQFPNYSSELNVNALELDDSALYLCASSLPDSDQGHSPLHFGNGTRLTVT.

This clone was observed once. The rearrangement uses TRBV7-3 and TRBJ1-2; D is perhaps TRBD1 (5 bases). Germline V lookup: CDR1 SGHTA, CDR2 FQGTGA. The CDR3 length is 13 residues. Trimming shortened V by 5 bases and J by 5 bases, and 12 bases separated the two germline ends. The CDR3 spells CASSPGPSYGYTF. CDR3 DNA: TGTGCCAGCAGCCCGGGACCGTCTTATGGCTACACCTTC.

The V and J genes are TRBV30 and TRBJ1-4; 7 bases line up with TRBD1. The CDR3 covers 15 residues. CDR1 GTSNPN and CDR2 SVGIG come from the germline V gene (reference sequence). V dropped 0 bases and J dropped 8; count of bases not matched to a gene: 9. CDR3 sequence: CAWSVWRGLQEKLFF. The DNA for the CDR3 is TGTGCCTGGAGTGTCTGGAGGGGGCTACAGGAAAAACTGTTTTTT.

The chain has TRBV6-4 and TRBJ2-3; D unclear. This CDR3 has 15 residues. Trimming removed 0 bases from V and 0 bases from J, with 7 bases in between. Germline loops: CDR1 MRHNA, CDR2 SNTAGT. CDR3 sequence reads: CASSDSGISTDTQYF. The DNA for the CDR3 is TGTGCCAGCAGTGACTCCGGAATTAGCACAGATACGCAGTATTTT.